The sample holds a few counts of the clone carrying this T cell receptor beta chain. As processed by the authors: Reference gene primer amplification gave estimated nucleated cell counts. Profiled with immunoSEQ multiplex PCR; TCRdb holds only in-frame clones, not every one. Clone size and V and J calls were adopted from that table, with D and trimming inferred from the DNA. The data show around 70,000 clones, over 85% seen once. These data originate in a study of blood T cell repertoires in COVID-19. Overall study context: T cells, B-cell-depleted T cells, or PBMCs provided the cDNA or gDNA that served as material.

V was shortened by 0 bases and J by 7 bases, with 7 bases between the two germline ends. The germline gives CDR1 MNHEY, CDR2 SVGAGI. This CDR3 is built from 13 residues. Sequenced input: peripheral blood. This receptor was identified in a human donor in a cohort sampled during active COVID-19. The V and J genes are TRBV6-5 and TRBJ1-3; D ambiguous. This chain's CDR3 is CASSYSKQNTIYF. In DNA form, the CDR3 reads TGTGCCAGCAGTTACTCGAAACAGAACACCATATATTTT.